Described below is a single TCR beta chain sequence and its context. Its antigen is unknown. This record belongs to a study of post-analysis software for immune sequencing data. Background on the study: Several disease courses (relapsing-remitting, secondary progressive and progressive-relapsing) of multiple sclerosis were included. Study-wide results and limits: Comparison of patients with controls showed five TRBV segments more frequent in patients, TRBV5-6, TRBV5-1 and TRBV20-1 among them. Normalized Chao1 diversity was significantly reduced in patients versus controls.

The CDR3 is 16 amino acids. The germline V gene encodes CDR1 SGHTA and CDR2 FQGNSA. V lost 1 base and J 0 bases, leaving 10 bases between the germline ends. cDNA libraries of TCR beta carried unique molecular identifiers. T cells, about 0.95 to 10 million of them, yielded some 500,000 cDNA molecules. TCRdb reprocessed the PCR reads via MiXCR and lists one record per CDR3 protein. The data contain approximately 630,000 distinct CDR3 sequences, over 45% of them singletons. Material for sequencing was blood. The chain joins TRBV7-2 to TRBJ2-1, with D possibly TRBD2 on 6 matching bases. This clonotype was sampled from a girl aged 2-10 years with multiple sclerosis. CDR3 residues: CASSLDRGLSYNEQFF. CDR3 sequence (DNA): TGTGCCAGCAGCTTAGATAGGGGACTCTCCTACAATGAGCAGTTCTTC.